This T cell receptor (beta chain) was identified during a study of neurological immune-mediated disorders. Findings and caveats of the study: HTLV-1-associated myelopathy had the most TCR clonal expansion, whereas multiple sclerosis had the least (lower than in healthy controls).

In this sample, this clonotype turned up a few times. Antigen specificity is unknown. One entry per CDR3 protein results from TCRdb running MiXCR on the 5' RACE reads. The data contain tens of thousands of distinct CDR3 sequences, approximately 12% of them singletons. This CDR3 contains 14 residues. Deletions cut 9 bases from V and 1 base from J, with 15 bases between. From germline, CDR1 is ENHRY and CDR2 SYGVKD. This clonotype was obtained from a woman between 55 and 75 years old with HTLV-1-associated myelopathy (HAM/TSP). The chain couples TRBV10-3 to TRBJ2-5; tentative D call: TRBD1 (6 bases). The sequenced sample consisted of PBMCs. CDR3 DNA sequence: TGTGCCATACAGGGATCCCATCCCCAAGAGACCCAGTACTTC. Translated, it gives CAIQGSHPQETQYF.